Sequencing of this T cell receptor beta chain was carried out in a study of blood T cell repertoires in COVID-19. The V and J ends lost 1 base and 5 bases respectively, with 10 bases between them. The germline gives CDR1 LGHDT, CDR2 YNNKEL (reference sequence). This CDR3 comprises 14 residues. Clones were sequenced by immunoSEQ multiplex PCR, and TCRdb holds only the in-frame ones, with some missing. The repertoire holds under 400,000 clones, with about 88% as singletons. This TCR was sampled from a woman aged 25 to 45 who had been exposed to COVID-19. Sequences were obtained from PBMCs or T cells enriched from blood (not recorded which). The V gene is TRBV3-1 (or the pseudogene TRBV3-2), the J gene TRBJ2-3; D not certain. In DNA, the CDR3 is TGTGCCAGCAGCCAAGGAGCTAGTCAAGATACGCAGTATTTT. Protein: CASSQGASQDTQYF.